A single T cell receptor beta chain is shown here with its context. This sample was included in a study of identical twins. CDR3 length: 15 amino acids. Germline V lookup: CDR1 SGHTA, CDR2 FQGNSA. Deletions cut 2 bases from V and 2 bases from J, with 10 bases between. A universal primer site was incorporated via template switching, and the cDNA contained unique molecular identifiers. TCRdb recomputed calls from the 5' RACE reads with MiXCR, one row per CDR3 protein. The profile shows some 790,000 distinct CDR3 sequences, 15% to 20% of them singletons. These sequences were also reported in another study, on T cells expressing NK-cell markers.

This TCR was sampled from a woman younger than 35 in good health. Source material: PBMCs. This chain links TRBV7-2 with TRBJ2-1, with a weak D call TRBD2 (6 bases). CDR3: CASSLTRTTYNEQFF. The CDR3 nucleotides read TGTGCCAGCAGCTTAACCCGGACTACCTACAATGAGCAGTTCTTC.